This entry lists 7 T cell receptor beta chains sequenced from one sample in a study of control samples from healthy donors and cancer patients (dated by TCRdb to 2020 to 2021). Libraries were constructed by the immunoSEQ multiplex PCR assay. As stored in TCRdb, this immuneACCESS dataset retains in-frame rearrangements with V and J assigned. A fraction of the clones does not appear; measured against another copy, unresolved V genes explain less than half of the discrepancy, and the remainder lacks a known reason. The sample yields tens of thousands of clones; roughly 85% were counted once. Over 45% of the sample rests with the top ten. Sequencing input: blood. These receptors all come from a man aged 55 to 70 in good health.

The chain has TRBV6-6 and TRBJ1-5; 7 bases align to TRBD1. The CDR3 length is 15 residues. Germline V gene data show CDR1 as MNHNY and CDR2 as SVGAGI (reference sequence). V was pared by 4 bases and J by 0 bases, with 3 bases of the junction left unmatched. As DNA, the CDR3 is TGTGCCAGCAGTTTCGGGACAGCTAGCAATCAGCCCCAGCATTTT. Protein: CASSFGTASNQPQHF.

The V gene is TRBV10-3, the J gene TRBJ2-3; D might be TRBD2 (6 bases). Germline V CDR1 and CDR2: ENHRY, SYGVKD. This CDR3 region has 15 residues. V shed 9 bases and J shed 0 bases, with 16 bases lying between them. The chain's CDR3 is CAISGDLSSTDTQYF. In DNA form, the CDR3 reads TGTGCCATTTCTGGGGACTTGTCTAGCACAGATACGCAGTATTTT.

This clone was counted once. This chain joins TRBV5-4 and TRBJ2-3, with D tentatively TRBD1 (6 bases). CDR3 length: 15 amino acids. V shed 2 bases and J shed 0 bases, with 10 bases lying between them. Germline loops: CDR1 SGHNT, CDR2 YYREEE (reference sequence). CDR3 nucleotides: TGTGCCAGCAGCTTTGGGACACTCAGCACAGATACGCAGTATTTT. It codes for CASSFGTLSTDTQYF.

This chain joins TRBV6-2 or TRBV6-3 and TRBJ1-6; D perhaps matches TRBD1 (5 bases). Trimming pared 3 bases from V and 8 bases from J, leaving 14 bases between. The CDR3 extends over 15 amino acids. Germline CDR1 reads MNHEY; CDR2 reads SVGEGT. The CDR3 loop is CASSYSGFQYSPLHF. Here the CDR3 DNA reads TGTGCCAGCAGTTATTCAGGGTTTCAATATTCACCCCTCCACTTT.

Many counts were recorded for this clone. The V and J genes are TRBV19 and TRBJ1-3; no firm D call. The CDR3 totals 15 residues. The V end was cut by 5 bases, the J end by 4 bases, with 15 bases between. CDR1 and CDR2 (germline): LNHDA, SQIVND (reference sequence). The CDR3 loop is CASSDLQATGNTIYF. The CDR3 nucleotides are TGTGCCAGTAGTGATCTTCAGGCGACGGGAAACACCATATATTTT.

V is TRBV30 and J is TRBJ1-4; TRBD1 matches 8 bases. The CDR3 is made up of 15 amino acids. The germline gives CDR1 GTSNPN, CDR2 SVGIG (reference sequence). V was pared by 0 bases and J by 6 bases, with 6 bases of the junction left unmatched. Here the CDR3 DNA reads TGTGCCTGGAGTGTCTCGGGACAGGTTTATGAAAAACTGTTTTTT. It encodes CAWSVSGQVYEKLFF. The full variable domain, with the rest looked up from reference TRBV30 and TRBJ1-4, is SQTIHQWPATLVQPVGSPLSLECTVEGTSNPNLYWYRQAAGRGLQLLFYSVGIGQISSEVPQNLSASRPQDRQFILSSKKLLLSDSGFYLCAWSVSGQVYEKLFFGSGTQLSVL.

The chain recombines TRBV9 with TRBJ1-2; D possibly corresponds to TRBD1 (6 bases). V lost 3 bases, J lost 8 bases, and 20 bases lay in between. There are 15 residues in the CDR3. CDR1 and CDR2 from the germline V gene are SGDLS and YYNGEE. The CDR3 loop reads CASSGAGTPASGYTF. CDR3 nucleotide sequence: TGTGCCAGCAGCGGAGCCGGGACACCCGCCTCCGGCTACACCTTC.